This TCR beta chain was sequenced during a study of T-cell memory formation after mild COVID-19. Turning to the study itself: TCR clusters were mostly donor specific. Study-wide results and caveats: Still unconfirmed is whether the second-wave clones peaking on day 37 recognized SARS-CoV-2. There were some responding clones in pre-infection memory, which suggested that cross-reactive memory had joined.

About this clonotype itself: Antigen specificity is unknown. An end of the junction does not agree with germline; a read error may underlie this.

The CDR3 length is 15 residues. The germline gives CDR1 SGHRS, CDR2 YFSETQ. 5'RACE with constant-segment primers built TCRalpha and TCRbeta cDNA libraries with UMIs. TCRdb called the 5' RACE reads again in MiXCR, with one record for every CDR3 protein. The sample holds about 450,000 distinct CDR3 sequences, around 22% seen once. Sequencing was performed on PBMCs or a T cell subset sorted from them (not recorded which). This receptor was identified in an adult woman who had mild COVID-19 (a few samples of this study predate the infection). Cell type and time point are not known. V gene TRBV5-1 combines with J gene TRBJ2-6, with TRBD1 identical over 9 bases. CDR3 residues: CASSHGTGRANALTF. As DNA, the CDR3 is TGCGCCAGCAGCCACGGGACAGGGCGAGCCAACGCCCTGACTTTC. Filled out from reference TRBV5-1 and TRBJ2-6, the complete variable domain reads KAGVTQTPRYLIKTRGQQVTLSCSPISGHRSVSWYQQTPGQGLQFLFEYFSETQRNKGNFPGRFSGRQFSNSRSEMNVSTLELGDSALYLCASSHGTGRANALTFGAGSRLTVL.